The 17 T cell receptor beta chains reported below all come from one sample, sequenced in a study of blood T cell repertoires in COVID-19. Data came from immunoSEQ multiplex PCR; TCRdb stores just in-frame clones and leaves some out. There are around 100,000 clones in the sample; approximately 83% occur only once, and approximately 3.4% lies in the top ten. The sequenced sample consisted of peripheral blood. All receptors come from a woman older than 75 with active or convalescent COVID-19.

This clone appeared once. The CDR3 sequence is CASSQNTQALGNEKLFF. The CDR3 DNA is TGCGCCAGCAGCCAGAATACACAGGCCCTCGGTAATGAAAAACTGTTTTTT. The chain carries TRBV4-1 and TRBJ1-4; possible D gene TRBD1, 5 bases. The germline gives CDR1 MGHRA, CDR2 YSYEKL. Trimming took off 3 bases at V and 4 bases at J, with 18 bases between the two ends. The CDR3 extends over 17 amino acids.

V and J are TRBV28 and TRBJ1-3; 7 bases map to TRBD1. This CDR3 contains 14 residues. V dropped 7 bases and J dropped 4; count of bases not matched to a gene: 7. In germline, CDR1 is MDHEN, CDR2 SYDVKM. CDR3 region: CASKPGQKGNTIYF. In nucleotides, the CDR3 is TGTGCCAGCAAACCGGGACAGAAAGGAAACACCATATATTTT.

This sequence joins TRBV18 and TRBJ2-7; 7 bases fit TRBD2. The CDR3 runs 13 residues. The V gene's germline CDR1 is KGHSH and CDR2 LQKENI. V lost 6 bases and J lost 2; bases outside the gene matches: 4. Here the CDR3 reads CASSTSAAYEQYF. As DNA, the CDR3 is TGTGCCAGCTCTACTAGCGCTGCCTACGAGCAGTACTTC. Combining the CDR3 with reference TRBV18 and TRBJ2-7 gives the whole variable domain NAGVMQNPRHLVRRRGQEARLRCSPMKGHSHVYWYRQLPEEGLKFMVYLQKENIIDESGMPKERFSAEFPKEGPSILRIQQVVRGDSAAYFCASSTSAAYEQYFGPGTRLTVT.

The J gene is TRBJ1-2, the V gene TRBV19; D is possibly TRBD1 (5 bases). This CDR3 spans 15 amino acids. Trimming removed 0 bases at V and 2 bases at J, with 10 bases between. Germline assignment: CDR1 LNHDA and CDR2 SQIVND (reference sequence). In nucleotides, the CDR3 is TGTGCCAGTAGTATAGAGGTGGGGCAGAACTATGGCTACACCTTC. Translated: CASSIEVGQNYGYTF.

This clone was seen only a few times. The rearrangement uses TRBV29-1 and TRBJ1-2; 7 nucleotides agree with TRBD1. The CDR3 covers 13 residues. Germline V gene sequence: CDR1 SQVTM, CDR2 ANQGSEA. V lost 1 base, J lost 4 bases, and 3 bases stayed unmatched. The CDR3, as DNA: TGCAGCGTTGAAGCGACAGGGACCTATGGCTACACCTTC. The encoded protein is CSVEATGTYGYTF.

The chain links TRBV27 to TRBJ2-1; D might be TRBD1 (5 bases). CDR1 is MNHEY, CDR2 SMNVEV, per germline (reference sequence). CDR3 length equals 14 residues. V was clipped by 4 bases and J by 4 bases, with 11 bases between them. CDR3 in amino acids: CASSSFDRYNEQFF. The CDR3 bases are TGTGCCAGCAGTTCATTCGACAGATACAATGAGCAGTTCTTC.

The V and J genes are TRBV12-2 and TRBJ1-2; the D call of TRBD1 is as the table states it, not checked on the DNA. TRBV12-2 has pseudogene status. This CDR3 has 18 amino acids. The CDR3 sequence: CASRLARDRGCWDYGYTF. The CDR3 DNA follows: TGTGCAAGTCGCTTAGCGCGGGACAGGGGATGTTGGGACTATGGCTACACCTTC.

The chain couples TRBV28 to TRBJ1-1; TRBD1 agrees at 7 bases. Germline V gene data show CDR1 as MDHEN and CDR2 as SYDVKM. The V and J ends lost 6 bases and 0 bases, in that order; junction bases with no gene match: 16. CDR3 size: 18 residues. The CDR3 loop reads CASRTYTQGVYMNTEAFF. CDR3 DNA: TGTGCCAGCAGAACCTATACCCAGGGGGTCTACATGAACACTGAAGCTTTCTTT.

The V call is TRBV2, the J call TRBJ2-1; D call uncertain. The germline V gene has CDR1 SNHLY and CDR2 FYNNEI. The ends were cut back, 6 bases at V and 1 base at J, with 13 bases in the middle. The CDR3 spans 15 residues. CDR3 residues: CASRAGSGSYNEQFF. The CDR3 DNA sequence: TGTGCCAGCAGAGCCGGGTCCGGTTCCTACAATGAGCAGTTCTTC.

V and J are TRBV19 and TRBJ1-1, with unresolved D. Germline loops: CDR1 LNHDA, CDR2 SQIVND (reference sequence). V lost 1 base to trimming and J lost 1 base, with 10 bases between them. CDR3 size: 15 residues. The CDR3 reads CASSIVPGGNTEAFF. CDR3 nucleotide sequence: TGTGCCAGTAGTATAGTGCCAGGAGGGAACACTGAAGCTTTCTTT.

The chain couples TRBV11-2 to TRBJ1-2, with D possibly matching TRBD1 (6 bases). This CDR3 region has 14 residues. CDR1 SGHAT and CDR2 FQNNGV come from the germline V gene. V was cut by 10 bases and J by 4 bases, with 19 bases left in between. As DNA, the CDR3 is TGTGCCACCGCCTACTCCAGGGGCGCCTATGGCTACACCTTC. Its translation: CATAYSRGAYGYTF.

The V gene is TRBV11-2, the J gene TRBJ2-1; 9 nucleotides line up with TRBD2. The germline V gene has CDR1 SGHAT and CDR2 FQNNGV. This CDR3 is built from 15 residues. Unmatched junction bases numbered 11, after V lost 5 bases and J lost 9 bases. In DNA form, the CDR3 reads TGTGCCAGCAGCCGACATAGCGGGAGAGGTATTGAGCAGTTCTTC. This gives the protein CASSRHSGRGIEQFF.

DNA for the CDR3: TGTGCCAGCAGACCCGACAGATCCGGGACTAGCGGGGTTCAAGAGACCCAGTACTTC. Its translation is CASRPDRSGTSGVQETQYF. The chain couples TRBV27 to TRBJ2-5; the match to TRBD2 covers 13 bases. This CDR3 comprises 19 residues. Germline V lookup: CDR1 MNHEY, CDR2 SMNVEV (reference sequence). V lost 6 bases and J lost 2; bases outside the gene matches: 15.

This chain uses TRBV28 with TRBJ1-2, with D hard to call. Germline CDR1 MDHEN, CDR2 SYDVKM. V was shortened by 6 bases and J by 4 bases, with 9 bases between the two germline ends. This CDR3 comprises 12 residues. The CDR3 region is CASSKTGYGYTF. The CDR3 coding sequence is TGTGCCAGCAGCAAGACTGGCTATGGCTACACCTTC.

The chain combines TRBV9 with TRBJ2-7; a weak D match, TRBD1 (7 bases). Trimming removed 4 bases from V and 3 bases from J, with 14 bases in between. This CDR3 region has 14 residues. Germline V gene lookup returns CDR1 SGDLS and CDR2 YYNGEE. In nucleotides, the CDR3 is TGTGCCAGCAGCCCCCGGAGGGGGCACTACGAGCAGTACTTC. Its translation: CASSPRRGHYEQYF.

The chain employs TRBV5-1 and TRBJ1-1; 7 nucleotides line up with TRBD1. J was trimmed by 2 bases and V by 4 bases; bases with no gene match: 20. Germline-derived CDR1 and CDR2 are SGHRS and YFSETQ. The CDR3 sequence is 19 residues long. The CDR3 nucleotides read TGCGCCAGCAGCCAAAACCCCTCAAGACAGGGTGAAAGAAACACTGAAGCTTTCTTT. This sequence encodes CASSQNPSRQGERNTEAFF.

The J gene is TRBJ2-2, the V gene TRBV27, with D possibly being TRBD1 (5 bases). The CDR3 is made up of 15 amino acids. The ends were cut back, 0 bases at V and 4 bases at J, with 9 bases in the middle. The germline V gene encodes CDR1 MNHEY and CDR2 SMNVEV (reference sequence). CDR3 amino acids: CASSLSRGGTGELFF. CDR3 bases: TGTGCCAGCAGTTTATCTAGGGGTGGCACCGGGGAGCTGTTTTTT.